Following are 11 T cell receptor beta chains from one sample sequenced in a study of shared clonotypes between healthy human individuals. Clones were sequenced by immunoSEQ multiplex PCR, and TCRdb holds only the in-frame ones, with some missing. The sample has millions of clones, over 90% seen once; the top ten hold 0.35% to 0.45%. Sequencing was done on a sample of naive CD4+ T cells from PBMCs. Subset meaning: CD45RA+ positively selected. These receptors originate from a man aged 18 to 29 in good health. Some clones in this sample may be carry-over from other donors' samples.

As concerns this clone: Other DNA sequences within the sample encode an identical CDR3. This CDR3 is CASSTVAGLYEQYF. DNA for the CDR3: TGTGCCAGCAGTACCGTAGCGGGCCTCTACGAGCAGTACTTC. V and J are TRBV28 and TRBJ2-7; 7 positions agree with TRBD2. The CDR3 has 14 residues. Germline lookup yields CDR1 MDHEN and CDR2 SYDVKM. V was clipped by 5 bases and J by 3 bases; unmatched bases: 7. Complete variable domain (other parts from reference TRBV28 and TRBJ2-7): DVKVTQSSRYLVKRTGEKVFLECVQDMDHENMFWYRQDPGLGLRLIYFSYDVKMKEKGDIPEGYSVSREKKERFSLILESASTNQTSMYLCASSTVAGLYEQYFGPGTRLTVT.

The chain employs TRBV5-1 and TRBJ2-3; D unresolved. Between the trimmed V and J ends, which lost 6 bases and 0 bases, there was a span of 11 bases. The CDR3 length is 14 residues. Germline V gene sequence: CDR1 SGHRS, CDR2 YFSETQ. The CDR3 DNA sequence: TGCGCCAGCACAGAAGCGACAAGCACAGATACGCAGTATTTT. This gives the protein CASTEATSTDTQYF.

This chain links TRBV6-1 with TRBJ1-2; no reliable D call. With 5 bases removed from V and 2 bases from J, the gap between germline ends came to 6 bases. In germline, CDR1 is MNHNS, CDR2 SASEGT. This CDR3 region has 12 residues. CDR3 region: CASSLGNYGYTF. CDR3 sequence (DNA): TGTGCCAGCAGTCTGGGCAACTATGGCTACACCTTC.

The chain links TRBV19 to TRBJ2-2; D is tentatively TRBD1 or TRBD2 (5 bases each). Germline CDR1 and CDR2: LNHDA and SQIVND (reference sequence). V lost 3 bases to trimming and J lost 5 bases, with 13 bases between them. The CDR3 consists of 15 residues. DNA for the CDR3: TGTGCCAGTAGTATCAGGGTCGGGGCAACCGGGGAGCTGTTTTTT. Amino acids: CASSIRVGATGELFF.

The rearrangement uses TRBV6-6 and TRBJ2-3, with D maybe TRBD1 (6 bases). The V gene's germline CDR1 is MNHNY and CDR2 SVGAGI (reference sequence). V lost 2 bases, J lost 6 bases, and 18 bases lay in between. The CDR3 length is 16 residues. The CDR3 here is CASSYPKTGGVDTQYF. The CDR3, as DNA: TGTGCCAGCAGTTACCCAAAGACAGGCGGCGTGGATACGCAGTATTTT.

As regards this clone: The sample holds other DNA sequences that translate to the same CDR3. This sequence joins TRBV27 and TRBJ1-1, with 7 bases that match TRBD1. Germline loops: CDR1 MNHEY, CDR2 SMNVEV (reference sequence). The trim removed 6 bases at V and 5 bases at J, leaving 6 bases unmatched. The CDR3 extends over 13 amino acids. In nucleotides, the CDR3 is TGTGCCAGCAGCAACAGGGGTGGGACTGAAGCTTTCTTT. Encoded protein: CASSNRGGTEAFF.

The chain joins TRBV10-3 to TRBJ2-3, with a weak D call TRBD1 (5 bases). V lost 5 bases and J 4 bases, leaving 10 bases between the germline ends. The CDR3 is made up of 13 amino acids. Germline V gives CDR1 ENHRY, CDR2 SYGVKD. CDR3 in DNA: TGTGCCATCAGTCCCCAGGGCCCAGATACGCAGTATTTT. Translation gives CAISPQGPDTQYF.

The V and J genes are TRBV7-3 and TRBJ2-2; perhaps TRBD2 as D (6 bases). The CDR3 has 16 residues. CDR1 SGHTA and CDR2 FQGTGA come from the germline V gene. Deletions cut 4 bases from V and 0 bases from J, with 12 bases between. The CDR3 coding sequence is TGTGCCAGCAGCTCAGTAGCGGTCCCGAACACCGGGGAGCTGTTTTTT. This sequence encodes CASSSVAVPNTGELFF.

The J gene is TRBJ2-7, the V gene TRBV7-2, with D perhaps TRBD2 (6 bases). The germline gives CDR1 SGHTA, CDR2 FQGNSA. Trimming cost V 7 bases and J 2 bases, with 18 bases left between them. The CDR3 has 15 amino acids. CDR3 sequence (DNA): TGTGCCAGCACCCCCCGAGGGAGGACCACCTACGAGCAGTACTTC. Protein sequence: CASTPRGRTTYEQYF.

The chain employs TRBV19 and TRBJ2-5; D might be TRBD2 (7 bases). The CDR3 loop spans 14 amino acids. Germline V gives CDR1 LNHDA, CDR2 SQIVND (reference sequence). V shed 3 bases and J shed 5 bases, with 13 bases lying between them. In DNA form, the CDR3 reads TGTGCCAGTAGTATGGGGGGGCTAACGGAGACCCAGTACTTC. Translated: CASSMGGLTETQYF.

The chain has TRBV6-1 and TRBJ2-7, with 11 bases aligning to TRBD1. From germline, CDR1 is MNHNS and CDR2 SASEGT. Germline trimming cut 8 bases from V and 7 bases from J; bases unmatched to any gene: 10. The CDR3 is made up of 14 amino acids. The CDR3 here is CASFRDRGVWEQYF. CDR3 in DNA: TGTGCCAGCTTTAGGGACAGGGGGGTGTGGGAGCAGTACTTC.